The entry that follows covers one TCR beta chain sequence. Those with hyperthyroidism were 18 to 65 years old, newly diagnosed, and ill for under 2 months. These data are taken from a study of T cells in Graves' hyperthyroidism and ophthalmopathy. RNA transcripts served as the template for amplifying TCR beta CDR3 regions. HTBI primers were employed in a first-round RT-PCR of the TCR CDR3. Using its own MiXCR run on the multiplex PCR reads, TCRdb lists one record per CDR3 protein. Among about 480,000 distinct CDR3 sequences, around 14% were seen once, and the ten largest hold under 20%. This TCR was sampled from a woman aged 18-35 years with Graves' hyperthyroidism. Sequencing was done on a sample of blood.

The DNA for the CDR3 is TGTGCCAGCAGTGAACCGGCGGGAGGTACCGGGGAGCTGTTTTTT. Translated: CASSEPAGGTGELFF. The chain links TRBV2 to TRBJ2-2; 8 bases fit TRBD2. CDR3 length: 15 amino acids. After removal of 2 bases from V and 5 bases from J, the junction contained 4 bases not matched to a gene. Looked up from germline, CDR1 is SNHLY and CDR2 is FYNNEI.